The 18 T cell receptor beta chains given below trace back to one sample, sequenced in a study of beta chain features in type 1 diabetes. Expressed TCRB transcripts got sequenced, as all isolated RNA was reverse transcribed. Profiling relied on immunoSEQ multiplex PCR, and the TCRdb table lists in-frame clones only, not all of them. The sample has 150,000 to 200,000 clones, 7% to 9.5% seen once; the top ten hold under 0.75%. These receptors lack a known antigen. Points from the study as a whole: All four CD4+ subsets from Type 1 diabetes patients carried moderately but significantly shorter TCRB CDR3s.

The sequencing input was central memory CD4+ T cells from blood. These receptors came from a woman in her twenties or thirties with type 1 diabetes.

This clone turned up a few times. The chain employs TRBV27 and TRBJ1-4; maybe TRBD1 (5 bases). CDR3 length: 16 amino acids. Germline assignment: CDR1 MNHEY and CDR2 SMNVEV (reference sequence). V lost 5 bases and J 7 bases, leaving 20 bases between the germline ends. The DNA of the CDR3 is TGTGCCAGCAGTCTGGGACCGGGGGATAAATCTGAAAAACTGTTTTTT. This sequence encodes CASSLGPGDKSEKLFF.

This clone was observed a handful of times. The chain couples TRBV29-1 to TRBJ2-7, with D hard to call. CDR1 is SQVTM and CDR2 is ANQGSEA in the germline V gene. The CDR3 is 10 residues long. The V end lost 4 bases, the J end lost 5 bases, and 6 bases lay between the germline ends. CDR3 in DNA: TGCAGCGTTGCGCAGGACGAGCAGTACTTC. Encoded protein: CSVAQDEQYF.

This chain joins TRBV30 and TRBJ2-1; the D is unclear. Trimming stripped 2 bases from V and 5 bases from J, with 10 bases between. CDR1 is GTSNPN and CDR2 is SVGIG in the germline V gene (reference sequence). The CDR3 length is 13 residues. The CDR3 region is CAWSNLRNNEQFF. In nucleotides, the CDR3 is TGTGCCTGGAGTAACCTCAGAAACAATGAGCAGTTCTTC.

This clone was seen only a few times. At one boundary the junction diverges from the germline segment, which might be a read error. This CDR3 is also generated by other DNA sequences in the sample. The chain employs TRBV10-3 and TRBJ2-1, with 12 positions matching TRBD2. Germline CDR1 ENHRY, CDR2 SYGVKD. CDR3 size: 15 residues. DNA for the CDR3: TGCGCCATCAAACCCGGACTAGCGGGAACGCCTGAGCAGTTCTTC. It yields the protein CAIKPGLAGTPEQFF.

This clone was recorded a few times. This sequence joins TRBV30 and TRBJ1-2, with D perhaps matching TRBD1 (5 bases). This CDR3 comprises 15 residues. V lost 2 bases and J lost 2, with 15 bases in between. CDR1 is GTSNPN and CDR2 is SVGIG in the germline V gene (reference sequence). The CDR3 DNA reads as TGTGCCTGGAGTCGGTCACCAGGGCCCAACTATGGCTACACCTTC. Its translation is CAWSRSPGPNYGYTF.

In regard to this clone: The same CDR3 also results from other DNA sequences found in this sample. The CDR3 nucleotides are TGCAGCGTCGGGACTAGCGGATACAATGAGCAGTTCTTC. Translating it yields CSVGTSGYNEQFF. The chain is built from TRBV29-1 and TRBJ2-1, with 11 bases identical to TRBD2. CDR1 SQVTM and CDR2 ANQGSEA come from the germline V gene. The CDR3 totals 13 residues. V dropped 6 bases and J dropped 4; count of bases not matched to a gene: 2.

V and J are TRBV10-3 and TRBJ1-1; perhaps TRBD1 as D (6 bases). The CDR3 is 11 residues long. Germline lookup yields CDR1 ENHRY and CDR2 SYGVKD. Trimming cost V 7 bases and J 7 bases, with 10 bases left between them. This chain's CDR3 is CAIMSTGEAFF. In DNA, the CDR3 is TGTGCCATCATGTCGACAGGTGAAGCTTTCTTT.

This clone showed up just a few times. The J gene is TRBJ1-1, the V gene TRBV29-1; D gene uncertain. Germline V gene data show CDR1 as SQVTM and CDR2 as ANQGSEA. Trimming pared 4 bases from V and 0 bases from J, leaving 6 bases between. The CDR3 is 12 residues long. CDR3 region: CSVGVVNTEAFF. The CDR3 nucleotides are TGCAGCGTTGGCGTGGTGAACACTGAAGCTTTCTTT.

The chain has TRBV6-6 and TRBJ2-7; D is perhaps TRBD1 (5 bases). The V and J ends lost 5 bases and 3 bases respectively, with 11 bases between them. The CDR3 has 13 residues. The V gene's germline CDR1 is MNHNY and CDR2 SVGAGI (reference sequence). CDR3 sequence: CASSPGNVYEQYF. In nucleotides, the CDR3 is TGTGCCAGCAGTCCAGGGAACGTCTACGAGCAGTACTTC.

CDR3 in DNA: TGTGCCAGCAGCCAAGATGCTGGCGGGAACTATGGCTACACCTTC. Protein sequence: CASSQDAGGNYGYTF. The V gene is TRBV14, the J gene TRBJ1-2; the D is unclear. Trimming removed 0 bases from V and 2 bases from J, with 10 bases in between. Germline CDR1 reads SGHDN; CDR2 reads FVKESK. This CDR3 is built from 15 residues.

This clone was observed a handful of times. The J gene is TRBJ2-6, the V gene TRBV5-8; the D gene is possibly TRBD1 (6 bases). Trimming left V 4 bases short and J 0 bases short, with 14 bases between. CDR1 SGHTS and CDR2 YDEGEE come from the germline V gene. The CDR3 runs 17 residues. In DNA form, the CDR3 reads TGTGCCAGCAGCCAACGCCGGACAGCCTCTGGGGCCAACGTCCTGACTTTC. Its translation: CASSQRRTASGANVLTF.

The V and J genes are TRBV11-2 and TRBJ2-5; D call uncertain. Germline CDR1 is SGHAT and CDR2 is FQNNGV. Trimming took 5 bases from V and 1 from J, leaving 5 bases between them. CDR3 length: 12 amino acids. The CDR3 DNA sequence: TGTGCCAGCAGCCCCAGCCAAGAGACCCAGTACTTC. Its translation: CASSPSQETQYF.

The chain employs TRBV25-1 and TRBJ2-4, with a weak D call TRBD1 (6 bases). V was clipped by 3 bases and J by 6 bases, with 12 bases between them. Germline V CDR1 and CDR2: MGHDK, SYGVNS. The CDR3 runs 14 residues. CDR3 amino acids: CASSDSQGGNIQYF. For the CDR3, the DNA is TGTGCCAGCAGTGACTCCCAAGGGGGAAACATTCAGTACTTC.

This clone was seen more than once but under ten times. The CDR3 DNA reads as TGCGCCAGCAGCCAAGGGCGGGCCGGAGGGGACGAGCAGTACTTC. Translated: CASSQGRAGGDEQYF. The genes are TRBV4-1 and TRBJ2-7; D may be TRBD2 (6 bases). The germline V and J ends were trimmed by 1 base and 5 bases, with 15 bases remaining between them. Germline lookup yields CDR1 MGHRA and CDR2 YSYEKL. This CDR3 has 15 residues.

V and J are TRBV6-1 and TRBJ2-3, with a tentative D call TRBD2 (6 bases). Germline V gene data show CDR1 as MNHNS and CDR2 as SASEGT. V was trimmed by 10 bases and J by 3 bases, leaving 14 bases between them. The CDR3 length is 13 residues. CDR3 DNA: TGTGCCACGCAAAGCGGGTGGACAGATACGCAGTATTTT. This gives the protein CATQSGWTDTQYF.

The chain recombines TRBV19 with TRBJ1-5; D is possibly TRBD1 (6 bases). Germline CDR1 is LNHDA and CDR2 is SQIVND (reference sequence). V lost 4 bases and J lost 7, with 11 bases in between. The CDR3 is made up of 13 amino acids. The DNA for the CDR3 is TGTGCCAGTAGTAAGGTCAGGGGACAGCCCCAGCATTTT. It codes for CASSKVRGQPQHF.

This chain links TRBV7-3 with TRBJ2-3; 12 nucleotides match TRBD2. CDR1 is SGHTA, CDR2 FQGTGA, per germline. CDR3 length equals 18 residues. Unmatched junction bases numbered 12, after V lost 5 bases and J lost 3 bases. The CDR3 nucleotides read TGTGCCAGCAGCCTCCGCACGACTAGCGGGAGCGGGACAGATACGCAGTATTTT. Translating it yields CASSLRTTSGSGTDTQYF. Drawing the rest from reference TRBV7-3 and TRBJ2-3, the complete variable domain is GAGVSQTPSNKVTEKGKYVELRCDPISGHTALYWYRQSLGQGPEFLIYFQGTGAADDSGLPNDRFFAVRPEGSVSTLKIQRTERGDSAVYLCASSLRTTSGSGTDTQYFGPGTRLTVL.

This clone was detected a few times. The chain employs TRBV2 and TRBJ1-2; D perhaps matches TRBD1 (6 bases). The CDR3 runs 14 residues. Germline values: CDR1 SNHLY, CDR2 FYNNEI. Trimming left V 5 bases short and J 4 bases short, with 14 bases between. As DNA, the CDR3 is TGTGCCAGCAGTCCCATTGACAGGTCCTATGGCTACACCTTC. Its protein is CASSPIDRSYGYTF. The full variable domain, completed using reference TRBV2 and TRBJ1-2, is EPEVTQTPSHQVTQMGQEVILRCVPISNHLYFYWYRQILGQKVEFLVSFYNNEISEKSEIFDDQFSVERPDGSNFTLKIRSTKLEDSAMYFCASSPIDRSYGYTFGSGTRLTVV.